This record concerns one T cell receptor beta chain sequence. The antigen is unknown. The data originate from a study of Ad26.COV2.S vaccination and SARS-CoV-2 variants. Findings of the study overall: For non-spike TCRs, breadth in vaccine recipients resembled that in placebo recipients. Vaccinated individuals (as opposed to placebo recipients) had higher spike-specific TCR breadth.

In germline, CDR1 is LGHDT, CDR2 YNNKEL (reference sequence). There are 14 residues in the CDR3. V shed 3 bases and J 3 bases; nucleotides not matched to a gene: 2. Sequencing used immunoSEQ multiplex PCR; TCRdb keeps in-frame clones, though not all of them. The sample comprises approximately 400,000 clones, roughly nine tenths of which are singletons, and 3.9% rests with the top ten. The sequence was collected from a human donor who had recovered from COVID-19. The V gene is TRBV3-1 (or the pseudogene TRBV3-2), the J gene TRBJ2-5, with TRBD1 identical over 9 bases. Material: peripheral blood, obtained after recovery from COVID-19. Here the CDR3 reads CASSHGQGKETQYF. In nucleotides, the CDR3 is TGTGCCAGCAGCCACGGACAGGGGAAAGAGACCCAGTACTTC.